Presented here are 3 T cell receptor beta chains from one specimen sequenced in a study of blood T cell repertoires in COVID-19. Sequencing used immunoSEQ multiplex PCR; TCRdb keeps in-frame clones, though not all of them. The sample comprises about 180,000 clones, roughly 88% of which are singletons, and approximately 9% rests with the top ten. The sequencing sample was made of PBMCs or T cells enriched from blood (not recorded which). These receptors all stem from a woman in her late teens or twenties who had recovered from COVID-19.

This rearrangement joins TRBV28 to TRBJ1-5; a weak D match, TRBD1 (6 bases). The CDR3 runs 15 residues. Trimming took 7 bases from V and 7 from J, leaving 20 bases between them. The germline V gene has CDR1 MDHEN and CDR2 SYDVKM. This CDR3 reads CASTTRDTRRQPQHF. The CDR3 nucleotides are TGTGCCAGCACCACTCGGGACACTAGAAGGCAGCCCCAGCATTTT.

This clone showed up just a few times. The J gene is TRBJ2-7, the V gene TRBV7-3; D is unclear. This CDR3 is 15 amino acids long. Germline assignment: CDR1 SGHTA and CDR2 FQGTGA. The ends were cut back, 5 bases at V and 2 bases at J, with 16 bases in the middle. This CDR3 reads CASSPRYGVTYEQYF. For the CDR3, the DNA is TGTGCCAGCAGCCCTAGATATGGAGTTACCTACGAGCAGTACTTC.

Of note for this clone: The sample carries other DNA sequences with the same CDR3. This chain uses TRBV18 with TRBJ1-2, with D maybe TRBD1 (5 bases). The CDR3 length is 13 residues. Germline V gene sequence: CDR1 KGHSH, CDR2 LQKENI. The V end lost 3 bases, the J end lost 3 bases, and 8 bases lay between the germline ends. The CDR3 loop reads CASSPSGDYGYTF. CDR3 in DNA: TGTGCCAGCTCACCCTCGGGGGACTATGGCTACACCTTC.